The clone carrying this T cell receptor beta chain turned up a few times. This specimen comes from a study of cytotoxic CD8 clonotypes in ibrutinib-treated CLL. Study background: Results showed about 25 partial and 2 complete responses; following median around 68 months, approximately 14 remained remitted, approximately 12 advanced.

Germline CDR1 reads LGHNA; CDR2 reads YNFKEQ. The CDR3 consists of 15 residues. Trimming left V 0 bases short and J 2 bases short, with 11 bases between. The method was immunoSEQ multiplex PCR; TCRdb's version includes in-frame clones alone and lacks a portion of them. The sample records about 68,000 clones, around 84% being singletons. The rearrangement links TRBV4-2 to TRBJ2-7; D may be TRBD2 (5 bases). This sequence was found in a human donor with chronic lymphocytic leukemia. This specimen was PBMCs, taken at disease progression, from a patient treated with ibrutinib. CDR3 in amino acids: CASSQEWGATYEQYF. The CDR3 DNA is TGTGCCAGCAGCCAAGAATGGGGAGCTACCTACGAGCAGTACTTC.